The 3 T cell receptor beta chains below were found in one sample sequenced in a study of blood T cell repertoires in COVID-19. The table came from immunoSEQ multiplex PCR; TCRdb's copy has only in-frame clones and leaves some out. This table holds around 100,000 clones, 87% found once. The sample consisted of peripheral blood. The receptors shown here come from a man aged 25-45 years in a cohort sampled during active COVID-19.

The rearrangement uses TRBV24-1 and TRBJ2-7; TRBD1 agrees at 7 bases. Germline V gene sequence: CDR1 KGHDR, CDR2 SFDVKD. Losses at the gene ends were 5 bases for V and 9 bases for J; bases not matched to a gene: 21. The CDR3 is 17 residues long. The CDR3 coding sequence is TGTGCCACCAGTGGCCAGGGGACGGGGCCAGGGGGTTGGGCGCAGTACTTC. Its protein is CATSGQGTGPGGWAQYF.

The rearrangement uses TRBV5-6 and TRBJ2-1, with 11 positions matching TRBD2. The trim removed 0 bases at V and 10 bases at J, leaving 18 bases unmatched. The CDR3 has 19 amino acids. Germline CDR1 SGHDT, CDR2 YYEEEE. The CDR3 reads CASSLARRSGGARGEEQFF. CDR3 nucleotide sequence: TGTGCCAGCAGCTTGGCCAGGCGTAGCGGGGGGGCCCGTGGGGAAGAGCAGTTCTTC.

This clone was counted only a few times. The gene calls are TRBV12-5 and TRBJ2-3, with 10 bases lining up with TRBD1. This CDR3 has 15 residues. Germline values: CDR1 LGHNT, CDR2 FRNRAP. V trimming: 6 bases; J trimming: 1 base; junction bases outside the gene matches: 4. The CDR3 loop reads CASGTGGAGTDTQYF. The CDR3 region has the DNA TGTGCTAGTGGGACAGGGGGCGCCGGCACAGATACGCAGTATTTT. The variable domain in full, completed from reference TRBV12-5 and TRBJ2-3, reads DARVTQTPRHKVTEMGQEVTMRCQPILGHNTVFWYRQTMMQGLELLAYFRNRAPLDDSGMPKDRFSAEMPDATLATLKIQPSEPRDSAVYFCASGTGGAGTDTQYFGPGTRLTVL.